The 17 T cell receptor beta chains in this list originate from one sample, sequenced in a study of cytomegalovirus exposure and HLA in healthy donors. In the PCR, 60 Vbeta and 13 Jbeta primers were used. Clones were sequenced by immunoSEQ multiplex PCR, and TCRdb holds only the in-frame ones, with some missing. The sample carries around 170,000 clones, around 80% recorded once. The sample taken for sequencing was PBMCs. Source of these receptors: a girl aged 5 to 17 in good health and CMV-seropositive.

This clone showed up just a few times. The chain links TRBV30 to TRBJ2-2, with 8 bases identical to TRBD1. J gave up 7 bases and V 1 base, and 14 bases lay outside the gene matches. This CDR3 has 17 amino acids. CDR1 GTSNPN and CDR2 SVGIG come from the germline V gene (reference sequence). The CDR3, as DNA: TGTGCCTGGAGTGCCCAGGGGGCGCAAAAGGAGGTCGGGGAGCTGTTTTTT. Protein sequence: CAWSAQGAQKEVGELFF.

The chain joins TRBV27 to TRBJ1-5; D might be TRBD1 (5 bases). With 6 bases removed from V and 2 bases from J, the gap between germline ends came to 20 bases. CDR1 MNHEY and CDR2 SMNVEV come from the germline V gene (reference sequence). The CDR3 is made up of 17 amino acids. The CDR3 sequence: CASSLGGGVLGNQPQHF. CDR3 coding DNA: TGTGCCAGCAGCCTAGGAGGAGGGGTGCTCGGCAATCAGCCCCAGCATTTT.

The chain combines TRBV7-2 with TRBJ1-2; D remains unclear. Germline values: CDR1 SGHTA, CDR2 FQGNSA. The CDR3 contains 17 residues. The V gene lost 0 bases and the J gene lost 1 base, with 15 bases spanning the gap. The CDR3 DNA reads TGTGCCAGCAGCTTAGCCGAGGGCAAGAGGGATAACTATGGCTACACCTTC. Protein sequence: CASSLAEGKRDNYGYTF.

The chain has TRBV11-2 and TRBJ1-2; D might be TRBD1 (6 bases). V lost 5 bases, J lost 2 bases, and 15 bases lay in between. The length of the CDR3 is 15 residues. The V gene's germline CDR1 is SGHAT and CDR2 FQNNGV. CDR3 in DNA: TGTGCCAGCAGCGGGGGCGGGCGTAGGAACTATGGCTACACCTTC. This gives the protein CASSGGGRRNYGYTF. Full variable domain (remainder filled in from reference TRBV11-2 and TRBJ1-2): EAGVAQSPRYKIIEKRQSVAFWCNPISGHATLYWYQQILGQGPKLLIQFQNNGVVDDSQLPKDRFSAERLKGVDSTLKIQPAKLEDSAVYLCASSGGGRRNYGYTFGSGTRLTVV.

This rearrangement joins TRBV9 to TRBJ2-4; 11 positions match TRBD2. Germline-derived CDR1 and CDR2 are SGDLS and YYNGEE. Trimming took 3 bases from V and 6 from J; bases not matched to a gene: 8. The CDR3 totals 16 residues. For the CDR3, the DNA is TGTGCCAGCAGCGCCGGACTAGCGGGTACCAGAAACATTCAGTACTTC. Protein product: CASSAGLAGTRNIQYF.

CDR3: CASSYPGTSIYGYTF. The CDR3 DNA sequence: TGTGCCAGCAGTTACCCCGGGACATCAATCTATGGCTACACCTTC. V usage is TRBV6-5 and J usage is TRBJ1-2; D might be TRBD1 (6 bases). This CDR3 has 15 residues. Trimming removed 2 bases at V and 4 bases at J, with 14 bases between. The germline gives CDR1 MNHEY, CDR2 SVGAGI.

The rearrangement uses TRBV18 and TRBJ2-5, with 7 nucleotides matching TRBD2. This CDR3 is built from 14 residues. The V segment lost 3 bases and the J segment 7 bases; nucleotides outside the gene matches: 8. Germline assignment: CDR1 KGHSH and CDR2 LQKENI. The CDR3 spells CASSPPSGDGTQYF. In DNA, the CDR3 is TGTGCCAGCTCACCCCCTAGCGGTGATGGGACCCAGTACTTC. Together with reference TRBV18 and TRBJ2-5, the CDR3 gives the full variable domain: NAGVMQNPRHLVRRRGQEARLRCSPMKGHSHVYWYRQLPEEGLKFMVYLQKENIIDESGMPKERFSAEFPKEGPSILRIQQVVRGDSAAYFCASSPPSGDGTQYFGPGTRLLVL.

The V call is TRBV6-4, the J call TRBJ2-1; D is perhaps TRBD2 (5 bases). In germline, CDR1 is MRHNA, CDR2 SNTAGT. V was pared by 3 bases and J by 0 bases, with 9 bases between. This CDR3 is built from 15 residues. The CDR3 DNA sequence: TGTGCCAGCAGTGAAAACGGGGACTCCTACAATGAGCAGTTCTTC. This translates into CASSENGDSYNEQFF.

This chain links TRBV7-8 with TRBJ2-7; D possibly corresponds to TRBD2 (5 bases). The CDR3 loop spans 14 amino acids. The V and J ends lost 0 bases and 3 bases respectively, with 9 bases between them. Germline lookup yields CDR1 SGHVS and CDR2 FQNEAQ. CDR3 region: CASSLALGDYEQYF. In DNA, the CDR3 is TGTGCCAGCAGCTTAGCGCTCGGGGACTACGAGCAGTACTTC.

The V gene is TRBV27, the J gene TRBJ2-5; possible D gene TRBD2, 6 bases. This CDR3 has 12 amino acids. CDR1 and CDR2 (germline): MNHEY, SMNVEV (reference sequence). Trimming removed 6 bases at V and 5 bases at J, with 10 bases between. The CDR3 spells CASRGGGETQYF. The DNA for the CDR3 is TGTGCCAGCAGGGGGGGTGGGGAGACCCAGTACTTC.

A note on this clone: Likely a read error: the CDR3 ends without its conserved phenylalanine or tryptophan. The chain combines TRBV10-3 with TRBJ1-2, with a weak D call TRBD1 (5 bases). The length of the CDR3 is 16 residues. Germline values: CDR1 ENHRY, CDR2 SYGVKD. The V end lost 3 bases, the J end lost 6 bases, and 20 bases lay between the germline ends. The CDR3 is CAISDRGDSDGDGYTL. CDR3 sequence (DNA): TGTGCCATCAGTGATCGGGGGGACTCCGACGGGGATGGCTACACCCTC.

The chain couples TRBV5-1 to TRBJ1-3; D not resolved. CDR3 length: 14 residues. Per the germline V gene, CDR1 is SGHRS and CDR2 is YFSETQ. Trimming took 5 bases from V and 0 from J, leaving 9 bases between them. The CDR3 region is CASRDTGSGNTIYF. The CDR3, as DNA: TGCGCCAGCAGAGACACTGGCTCTGGAAACACCATATATTTT.

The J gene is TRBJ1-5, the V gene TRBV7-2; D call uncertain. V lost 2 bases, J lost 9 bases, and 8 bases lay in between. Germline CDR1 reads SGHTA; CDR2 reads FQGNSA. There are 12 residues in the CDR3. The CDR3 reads CASSLRSGPQHF. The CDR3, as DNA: TGTGCCAGCAGCTTACGAAGCGGGCCCCAGCATTTT.

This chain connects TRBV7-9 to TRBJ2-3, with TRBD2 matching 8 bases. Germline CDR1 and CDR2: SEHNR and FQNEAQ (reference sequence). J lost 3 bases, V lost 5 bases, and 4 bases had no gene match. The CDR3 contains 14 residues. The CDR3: CASSVSGMTDTQYF. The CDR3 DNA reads TGTGCCAGCAGCGTTAGCGGGATGACAGATACGCAGTATTTT.

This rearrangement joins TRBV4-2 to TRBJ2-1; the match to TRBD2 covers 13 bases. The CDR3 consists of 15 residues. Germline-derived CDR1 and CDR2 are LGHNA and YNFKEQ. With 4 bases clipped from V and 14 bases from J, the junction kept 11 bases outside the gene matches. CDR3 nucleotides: TGTGCCAGCAGCCCCGGACTAGCGGGAGCCGGGGAGAAGTTCTTC. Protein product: CASSPGLAGAGEKFF.

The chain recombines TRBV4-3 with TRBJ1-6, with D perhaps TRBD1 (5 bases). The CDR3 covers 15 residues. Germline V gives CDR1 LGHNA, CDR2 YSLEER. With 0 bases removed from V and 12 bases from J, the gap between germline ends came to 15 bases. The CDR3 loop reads CASSQDLGWRGPLHF. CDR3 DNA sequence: TGCGCCAGCAGCCAAGATCTAGGTTGGAGGGGACCCCTCCACTTT.

The CDR3: CASSLSPDRGIEQYF. The CDR3 region has the DNA TGCGCCAGCAGCTTGAGTCCGGACAGGGGGATCGAGCAGTACTTC. V gene TRBV5-1 combines with J gene TRBJ2-7; 10 positions match TRBD1. This CDR3 is 15 amino acids long. Looked up from germline, CDR1 is SGHRS and CDR2 is YFSETQ. Trimming took 1 base from V and 6 from J; bases not matched to a gene: 7.